Following are 25 T cell receptor beta chains from one sample sequenced in a study of T cell responses to AZD1222 COVID-19 vaccine. Here immunoSEQ multiplex PCR was the method, and the copy in TCRdb shows in-frame clones only, minus some. Of 150,000 to 250,000 clones detected, 90% to 95% appear once; the ten largest clones hold around 1%. The sequenced sample was peripheral blood, obtained 28 days after the second AZD1222 dose. Source of these receptors: an adult who received the AZD1222 COVID-19 vaccine.

DNA of the CDR3: TGTGCCAGTAGTAACGGACAGTACTATGGCTACACCTTC. Translation gives CASSNGQYYGYTF. The chain recombines TRBV19 with TRBJ1-2; tentative D call: TRBD1 (6 bases). Trimming left V 4 bases short and J 3 bases short, with 9 bases between. The CDR3 is made up of 13 amino acids. Germline V gene sequence: CDR1 LNHDA, CDR2 SQIVND (reference sequence).

The chain combines TRBV28 with TRBJ1-5, with 9 bases that match TRBD1. This CDR3 has 15 residues. Germline-derived CDR1 and CDR2 are MDHEN and SYDVKM. Losses at the gene ends were 6 bases for V and 6 bases for J; bases not matched to a gene: 9. The CDR3 spells CASRWDRVNSQPQHF. Written as DNA, the CDR3 is TGTGCCAGCAGGTGGGACAGGGTGAATAGTCAGCCCCAGCATTTT.

The rearrangement joins TRBV3-1 (or the pseudogene TRBV3-2) to TRBJ2-7, with TRBD1 matching 8 bases. The CDR3 has 16 amino acids. Losses at the gene ends were 4 bases for V and 0 bases for J; bases not matched to a gene: 8. Germline V gene sequence: CDR1 LGHDT, CDR2 YNNKEL (reference sequence). CDR3 DNA sequence: TGTGCCAGCAGCCCCCAGGGGACAGGTATCTCCTACGAGCAGTACTTC. This encodes CASSPQGTGISYEQYF.

The V and J genes are TRBV6-5 and TRBJ1-5, with D perhaps matching TRBD1 (6 bases). V was cut by 2 bases and J by 8 bases, with 16 bases left in between. Germline CDR1 reads MNHEY; CDR2 reads SVGAGI. The CDR3 runs to 15 residues. For the CDR3, the DNA is TGTGCCAGCAGTTACCGGGCCACAGGGCAGGAGCCCCAGCATTTT. Translated, it gives CASSYRATGQEPQHF.

This sequence joins TRBV10-3 and TRBJ1-5; TRBD1 matches 7 bases. The CDR3 extends over 15 amino acids. V lost 6 bases to trimming and J lost 3 bases; unmatched junction nucleotides: 8. Germline values: CDR1 ENHRY, CDR2 SYGVKD. DNA for the CDR3: TGTGCCATCAGGGCAGGGGGAGCGTCCAATCAGCCCCAGCATTTT. Residues: CAIRAGGASNQPQHF.

The J gene is TRBJ1-6, the V gene TRBV4-2, with 7 nucleotides matching TRBD1. Germline CDR1 LGHNA, CDR2 YNFKEQ. Unmatched junction bases numbered 11, after V lost 7 bases and J lost 8 bases. This CDR3 region has 15 residues. CDR3 sequence reads: CASNTATGIDSPLHF. CDR3 bases: TGTGCCAGCAACACCGCGACAGGGATCGATTCACCCCTCCACTTT.

The chain combines TRBV6-5 with TRBJ1-1; D gene uncertain. Germline V lookup: CDR1 MNHEY, CDR2 SVGAGI. The CDR3 length is 14 residues. Between the trimmed V and J ends, which lost 6 bases and 3 bases, there was a span of 14 bases. CDR3 bases: TGTGCCAGCAGGAATTTACGGGGTGACACTGAAGCTTTCTTT. It is translated as CASRNLRGDTEAFF.

The chain recombines TRBV7-3 with TRBJ1-1; D not certain. The CDR3 consists of 13 residues. V was cut by 3 bases and J by 4 bases, with 9 bases left in between. From germline, CDR1 is SGHTA and CDR2 FQGTGA. CDR3 bases: TGTGCCAGCAGCTTTTCCCAGAGCACTGAAGCTTTCTTT. It codes for CASSFSQSTEAFF.

The chain carries TRBV2 and TRBJ1-4; D uncertain. The CDR3 has 14 residues. Germline values: CDR1 SNHLY, CDR2 FYNNEI. With 2 bases removed from V and 8 bases from J, the gap between germline ends came to 12 bases. DNA of the CDR3: TGTGCCAGCAGTGAATGGCAGCAGAGGGAAAAACTGTTTTTT. Encoded protein: CASSEWQQREKLFF.

V usage is TRBV9 and J usage is TRBJ2-2, with TRBD1 as a possible D gene (6 bases). Germline CDR1 is SGDLS and CDR2 is YYNGEE. The CDR3 runs 18 residues. Trimming removed 3 bases at V and 3 bases at J, with 21 bases between. CDR3 loop: CASSAAVSGEAHTGELFF. The CDR3 nucleotides read TGTGCCAGCAGCGCAGCAGTCTCAGGGGAAGCGCACACCGGGGAGCTGTTTTTT.

This clone appeared once. V is TRBV5-6 and J is TRBJ2-2, with 10 nucleotides matching TRBD2. Germline CDR1 SGHDT, CDR2 YYEEEE. This CDR3 region has 17 residues. The V gene end was trimmed by 4 bases and the J gene end by 7 bases; junction bases not matched to a gene: 13. Here the CDR3 DNA reads TGTGCCAGCAGCCATGGATATAGCGGGGGGCCCGTCGGGGAGCTGTTTTTT. Translating gives CASSHGYSGGPVGELFF.

This chain uses TRBV6-5 with TRBJ1-1; TRBD1 agrees at 7 bases. There are 13 residues in the CDR3. The J segment lost 7 bases and the V segment lost 7 bases, leaving 9 bases of the junction unmatched. CDR1 and CDR2 from the germline V gene are MNHEY and SVGAGI. The CDR3 sequence is CASIMYRGFEAFF. CDR3 in DNA: TGTGCCAGCATTATGTACAGGGGTTTTGAAGCTTTCTTT.

J is TRBJ1-6 and V is TRBV13, with 7 nucleotides matching TRBD1. The CDR3 consists of 14 residues. Trimming removed 4 bases from V and 5 bases from J; junction bases left unmatched: 2. Per the germline V gene, CDR1 is PRHDT and CDR2 is FYEKMQ (reference sequence). The CDR3 nucleotides are TGTGCCAGCAGCTCGACAGGGCATAATTCACCCCTCCACTTT. It specifies CASSSTGHNSPLHF.

The chain joins TRBV27 to TRBJ2-3, with D tentatively TRBD2 (7 bases). CDR3 size: 15 residues. With 2 bases removed from V and 6 bases from J, the gap between germline ends came to 15 bases. Germline loops: CDR1 MNHEY, CDR2 SMNVEV (reference sequence). CDR3: CASSLVGGASDTQYF. The CDR3 region has the DNA TGTGCCAGCAGTTTAGTGGGGGGGGCCTCTGATACGCAGTATTTT.

The CDR3 bases are TGTGCCAGCAGCTCAAGCAACTCCTGGGGGGTGGCCTATAATTCACCCCTCCACTTT. Protein product: CASSSSNSWGVAYNSPLHF. The chain uses TRBV7-2 and TRBJ1-6, with D perhaps matching TRBD1 (5 bases). V lost 4 bases and J lost 2, with 21 bases in between. Germline assignment: CDR1 SGHTA and CDR2 FQGNSA. The CDR3 sequence is 19 residues long.

The chain uses TRBV28 and TRBJ1-1, with 7 bases aligning to TRBD1. Germline CDR1 is MDHEN and CDR2 is SYDVKM. J gave up 4 bases and V 6 bases, and 11 bases lay outside the gene matches. This CDR3 is built from 15 residues. The CDR3, as DNA: TGTGCCAGCAGGGCCAACACAGGGGCGGCCACTGAAGCTTTCTTT. It codes for CASRANTGAATEAFF.

V and J are TRBV7-8 and TRBJ1-1; the D is unclear. V lost 4 bases and J 3 bases, leaving 12 bases between the germline ends. CDR3 length: 14 residues. The germline V gene encodes CDR1 SGHVS and CDR2 FQNEAQ. The CDR3: CASSSGGWDTEAFF. In nucleotides, the CDR3 is TGTGCCAGCAGCTCCGGAGGATGGGACACTGAAGCTTTCTTT.

V is TRBV9 and J is TRBJ1-3; possibly TRBD1 for D (6 bases). Per germline, CDR1 SGDLS and CDR2 YYNGEE. The ends were cut back, 0 bases at V and 4 bases at J, with 8 bases in the middle. This CDR3 has 14 amino acids. The CDR3 sequence is CASSVEGQGNTIYF. CDR3 in DNA: TGTGCCAGCAGCGTAGAAGGACAGGGAAACACCATATATTTT.

This chain uses TRBV2 with TRBJ1-3; TRBD1 matches at 10 bases. The CDR3 runs to 16 residues. Trimming at V came to 6 bases and at J to 5 bases, leaving 10 bases not matched to a gene. The germline V gene has CDR1 SNHLY and CDR2 FYNNEI. CDR3 residues: CASSLTGTGERNTIYF. The CDR3 nucleotides read TGTGCCAGCAGCTTAACCGGGACAGGGGAGAGAAACACCATATATTTT.

With respect to this clone: Other DNA sequences in the same sample also yield this CDR3. The chain carries TRBV7-9 and TRBJ1-1; D not resolved. Germline CDR1 SEHNR, CDR2 FQNEAQ (reference sequence). V was clipped by 3 bases and J by 0 bases, with 5 bases between them. This CDR3 spans 13 amino acids. Here the CDR3 DNA reads TGTGCCAGCAGCTTGAGTCTGAACACTGAAGCTTTCTTT. Encoded protein: CASSLSLNTEAFF.

V is TRBV6-5 and J is TRBJ1-1; TRBD1 matches at 7 bases. Germline-derived CDR1 and CDR2 are MNHEY and SVGAGI. The CDR3 length is 13 residues. V was pared by 5 bases and J by 4 bases, with 4 bases of the junction left unmatched. CDR3 bases: TGTGCCAGCAGTATGGGACAGTCCACTGAAGCTTTCTTT. This sequence encodes CASSMGQSTEAFF.

This sequence joins TRBV2 and TRBJ1-1, with D possibly TRBD1 on 5 matching bases. The CDR3 runs 14 residues. Germline V gene lookup returns CDR1 SNHLY and CDR2 FYNNEI. For the CDR3, the DNA is TGTGCAACCGACGACGGGGGGATGAACACTGAAGCTTTCTTT. Protein sequence: CATDDGGMNTEAFF.

This chain uses TRBV18 with TRBJ1-1; no clear D. The CDR3 extends over 16 amino acids. From germline, CDR1 is KGHSH and CDR2 LQKENI. V lost 3 bases and J 0 bases, leaving 14 bases between the germline ends. The CDR3 protein is CASSPRADRMNTEAFF. CDR3 in DNA: TGTGCCAGCTCACCCCGGGCCGACCGTATGAACACTGAAGCTTTCTTT.

The CDR3 loop reads CASSGGQGADGYTF. The CDR3 DNA is TGCGCCAGCAGCGGCGGACAGGGGGCTGATGGCTACACCTTC. This chain links TRBV5-1 with TRBJ1-2; 11 nucleotides line up with TRBD1. Germline V gene data show CDR1 as SGHRS and CDR2 as YFSETQ. The length of the CDR3 is 14 residues. The V gene end was trimmed by 4 bases and the J gene end by 6 bases; junction bases not matched to a gene: 5.

This clone was observed a single time. V usage is TRBV7-3 and J usage is TRBJ1-1, with TRBD1 matching over 12 bases. J lost 5 bases, V lost 5 bases, and 9 bases had no gene match. Germline CDR1 and CDR2: SGHTA and FQGTGA. The CDR3 consists of 16 residues. DNA for the CDR3: TGTGCCAGCAGCCCTGGGACAGGGGGCGGAGGTACTGAAGCTTTCTTT. Translating gives CASSPGTGGGGTEAFF.